Sequencing of this T cell receptor beta chain was carried out in a study of beta chain features in type 1 diabetes. About the study: In all, more than 90,000,000 sorted cells from all samples were analyzed. The study, taken as a whole, reports: Type 1 diabetes patients had TCRB CDR3s that were shorter (moderately but significantly so) in all four CD4+ subsets.

Reverse transcription of all isolated RNA meant that expressed TCRB transcripts were sequenced. Sequencing used immunoSEQ multiplex PCR; TCRdb keeps in-frame clones, though not all of them. The sample yields under 350,000 clones, approximately 8.1% seen once. Germline loops: CDR1 SGDLS, CDR2 YYNGEE. This CDR3 contains 15 residues. Trimming cost V 4 bases and J 1 base; bases outside gene matches: 6. This clone was seen a handful of times. Its cognate antigen is unknown. The sequencing input was central memory CD4+ T cells from blood. This TCR was recovered from a woman between 18 and 29 years old in good health. The V and J genes are TRBV9 and TRBJ1-1; TRBD1 matches 8 bases. In nucleotides, the CDR3 is TGTGCCAGCAGCCCCCGACAGGGGTCGAACACTGAAGCTTTCTTT. Its protein product is CASSPRQGSNTEAFF.